Listed below are T cell receptor beta chains from one sample, sequenced in a study of CD8 T cells in ankylosing spondylitis. From the 5' RACE reads, TCRdb called clonotypes with MiXCR, one entry per CDR3 protein. The top ten clones hold 1.1% of a sample with about 360,000 distinct CDR3 sequences, around 15% of them seen once. Sequencing was carried out using blood, either unsorted or a sorted T cell fraction (not recorded which). Every receptor here comes from a male donor with ankylosing spondylitis or in good health (not recorded which). The CDR3 runs from the conserved cysteine through the conserved F or W. Each record gives: CDR3 DNA, CDR3 protein, D gene, V gene, J gene, clone size. The D gene is left open where the match is weak. Size values are once, few and many counts, or a class for expanded clones, and some rows have none.

CDR3nt: TGCAGTGCTTGGGGGGGGGCCGCAGATACGCAGTATTTT; CDR3aa: CSAWGGAADTQYF; d_gene: .; v_gene: TRBV20-1; j_gene: TRBJ2-3; abundance: .
CDR3nt: TGTGCCAGCAGTTCCACAATTAGAGATACGCAGTATTTT; CDR3aa: CASSSTIRDTQYF; d_gene: .; v_gene: TRBV28; j_gene: TRBJ2-3; abundance: .
CDR3nt: TGTGCCAGCAGTGGCGACAGGGGACGGGTAAACTATGGCTACACCTTC; CDR3aa: CASSGDRGRVNYGYTF; d_gene: TRBD1; v_gene: TRBV12-3/TRBV12-4; j_gene: TRBJ1-2; abundance: .
CDR3nt: TGTGCCAGCAGCCCCGCGGCGGGACAGGGAGGGAAGCTGTTTTTT; CDR3aa: CASSPAAGQGGKLFF; d_gene: TRBD1; v_gene: TRBV7-2; j_gene: TRBJ1-4; abundance: .
CDR3nt: TGCGCCAGCAGCTCCGGGACTAGGCGGGATACGCAGTATTTT; CDR3aa: CASSSGTRRDTQYF; d_gene: TRBD2; v_gene: TRBV5-1; j_gene: TRBJ2-3; abundance: many
CDR3nt: TGTGCCAGCAGTTCCGCCGGACGGCGGGGTAAAGGCACTGAAGCTTTCTTT; CDR3aa: CASSSAGRRGKGTEAFF; d_gene: .; v_gene: TRBV27; j_gene: TRBJ1-1; abundance: .
CDR3nt: TGTGCCAGCAGCCAAGAAGGTGGCAGGGGGTGGTCCTACGAGCAGTACTTC; CDR3aa: CASSQEGGRGWSYEQYF; d_gene: TRBD1; v_gene: TRBV3-1; j_gene: TRBJ2-7; abundance: few
CDR3nt: TGTGCCAGCAGCTTAGTCGGGCTAGCGGGAAGTCGAGTTACGCAGTATTTT; CDR3aa: CASSLVGLAGSRVTQYF; d_gene: TRBD2; v_gene: TRBV11-2; j_gene: TRBJ2-3; abundance: few
CDR3nt: TGCAGTGCTATTTCCCTAGCGGGGGGGCAATACAATGAGCAGTTCTTC; CDR3aa: CSAISLAGGQYNEQFF; d_gene: TRBD2; v_gene: TRBV20-1; j_gene: TRBJ2-1; abundance: many
CDR3nt: TGCGCCAGCAGCCGCCAGGGGCGGGAGTCCACAGATACGCAGTATTTT; CDR3aa: CASSRQGRESTDTQYF; d_gene: .; v_gene: TRBV4-1; j_gene: TRBJ2-3; abundance: .
CDR3nt: TGTGCCAGCAGTTCCGGACTAGCGGGAGGGCTTTCGTACAATGAGCAGTTCTTC; CDR3aa: CASSSGLAGGLSYNEQFF; d_gene: TRBD2; v_gene: TRBV27; j_gene: TRBJ2-1; abundance: .
CDR3nt: TGCAGTGCTAGAGATATAATTGCATATAGCACAGATACGCAGTATTTT; CDR3aa: CSARDIIAYSTDTQYF; d_gene: .; v_gene: TRBV20-1; j_gene: TRBJ2-3; abundance: .
CDR3nt: TGTGCCAGGGGGGACAGGGGGAAGACCCAGTACTTC; CDR3aa: CARGDRGKTQYF; d_gene: TRBD1; v_gene: TRBV2; j_gene: TRBJ2-5; abundance: .
CDR3nt: TGTGCCAGCACCCGGGACAGGAGGACCAACACCGGGGAGCTGTTTTTT; CDR3aa: CASTRDRRTNTGELFF; d_gene: TRBD1; v_gene: TRBV6-1; j_gene: TRBJ2-2; abundance: .
CDR3nt: TGTGCCAGCAGCTTAGTTCTAGCGGGGAATGAGCAGTTCTTC; CDR3aa: CASSLVLAGNEQFF; d_gene: TRBD2; v_gene: TRBV7-9; j_gene: TRBJ2-1; abundance: .
CDR3nt: TGTGCCAGCAGTCGAGCGGGGTTCGGGGGGAATGAGCAGTTCTTC; CDR3aa: CASSRAGFGGNEQFF; d_gene: TRBD2; v_gene: TRBV6-1; j_gene: TRBJ2-1; abundance: .
CDR3nt: TGTGCCAGCAGCTTGTGGCGCAATCAGCCCCAGCATTTT; CDR3aa: CASSLWRNQPQHF; d_gene: .; v_gene: TRBV5-6; j_gene: TRBJ1-5; abundance: .
CDR3nt: TGTGCCAGCAGTCCCGGACTAGCGGGGGTTCAAGAGACCCAGTACTTC; CDR3aa: CASSPGLAGVQETQYF; d_gene: TRBD2; v_gene: TRBV12-3/TRBV12-4; j_gene: TRBJ2-5; abundance: few
CDR3nt: TGTGCCAGCAGTTTCATTCGGGGCCTGGGGAATACGCAGTATTTT; CDR3aa: CASSFIRGLGNTQYF; d_gene: .; v_gene: TRBV27; j_gene: TRBJ2-3; abundance: few
CDR3nt: TGTGCCAGCAGGACGAGCTCTGGAAACACCATATATTTT; CDR3aa: CASRTSSGNTIYF; d_gene: .; v_gene: TRBV6-1; j_gene: TRBJ1-3; abundance: few
CDR3nt: TGTGCCAGCTCACCCCCCAACGGAGAGACCCAGTACTTC; CDR3aa: CASSPPNGETQYF; d_gene: .; v_gene: TRBV18; j_gene: TRBJ2-5; abundance: .
CDR3nt: TGTGCCAGCAGTTTGGGGGGGGCCGGTTTGGAAGCTTTCTTT; CDR3aa: CASSLGGAGLEAFF; d_gene: .; v_gene: TRBV12-3/TRBV12-4; j_gene: TRBJ1-1; abundance: .
CDR3nt: TGCGCCAGCAGCCCGGGACTAGCGGGAAAGGCCGAGCAGTACTTC; CDR3aa: CASSPGLAGKAEQYF; d_gene: TRBD2; v_gene: TRBV4-1; j_gene: TRBJ2-7; abundance: .
CDR3nt: TGTGCCAGCAGTTCTCAGGGGGGGAAAGAGACCCAGTACTTC; CDR3aa: CASSSQGGKETQYF; d_gene: .; v_gene: TRBV6-5; j_gene: TRBJ2-5; abundance: .
CDR3nt: TGCGCCAGCAGCTTGGAGGCCCGGAGCGGGTACGAGCAGTACTTC; CDR3aa: CASSLEARSGYEQYF; d_gene: .; v_gene: TRBV5-1; j_gene: TRBJ2-7; abundance: few
CDR3nt: TGTGCCAGCAGCAAGACCGGAAGGTACACTGAAGCTTTCTTT; CDR3aa: CASSKTGRYTEAFF; d_gene: .; v_gene: TRBV6-1; j_gene: TRBJ1-1; abundance: .
CDR3nt: TGCAGTGCCGCGGGGAGCAGGGCAACAGATACGCAGTATTTT; CDR3aa: CSAAGSRATDTQYF; d_gene: .; v_gene: TRBV20-1; j_gene: TRBJ2-3; abundance: .
CDR3nt: TGTGCCAGCAGTTCCCGAGGGGGTGGCTACACCTTC; CDR3aa: CASSSRGGGYTF; d_gene: .; v_gene: TRBV12-3/TRBV12-4; j_gene: TRBJ1-2; abundance: many
CDR3nt: TGCAGTGCTAGCCGGGACAGGTTTGGTGAGCAGTACTTC; CDR3aa: CSASRDRFGEQYF; d_gene: TRBD1; v_gene: TRBV20-1; j_gene: TRBJ2-7; abundance: .
CDR3nt: TGTGCCAGCACCGCTATGAGAGCCCGCACAGATACGCAGTATTTT; CDR3aa: CASTAMRARTDTQYF; d_gene: .; v_gene: TRBV11-2; j_gene: TRBJ2-3; abundance: .
CDR3nt: TGTGCCAGCAGTTTGAAGCAGACCGGGGAGCTGTTTTTT; CDR3aa: CASSLKQTGELFF; d_gene: .; v_gene: TRBV12-3/TRBV12-4; j_gene: TRBJ2-2; abundance: .
CDR3nt: TGCAGTGCTAGTGGGGGAGGCACTGAAGCTTTCTTT; CDR3aa: CSASGGGTEAFF; d_gene: .; v_gene: TRBV20-1; j_gene: TRBJ1-1; abundance: .
CDR3nt: TGCGCCAGCAGCTTGTCGGACAGCACAGATACGCAGTATTTT; CDR3aa: CASSLSDSTDTQYF; d_gene: .; v_gene: TRBV5-1; j_gene: TRBJ2-3; abundance: .
CDR3nt: TGTGCTAGTGGTTTGGGACAGCTGAACACAGATACGCAGTATTTT; CDR3aa: CASGLGQLNTDTQYF; d_gene: .; v_gene: TRBV12-5; j_gene: TRBJ2-3; abundance: few
CDR3nt: TGCAGTGCTAGAACAGGCTACTACGAGCAGTACTTC; CDR3aa: CSARTGYYEQYF; d_gene: .; v_gene: TRBV20-1; j_gene: TRBJ2-7; abundance: few
CDR3nt: TGTGCCAGCAGCCAGAATCTAGCGGGGATCACCGGGGAGCTGTTTTTT; CDR3aa: CASSQNLAGITGELFF; d_gene: TRBD2; v_gene: TRBV3-1; j_gene: TRBJ2-2; abundance: few
CDR3nt: TGTGCCAGCGGGTCCTCCGGGACACCGGACACTGAAGCTTTCTTT; CDR3aa: CASGSSGTPDTEAFF; d_gene: .; v_gene: TRBV11-1; j_gene: TRBJ1-1; abundance: .
CDR3nt: TGTGCCAGCAGTCCCCGAGTTGCCGGGGGATACGAGCAGTACTTC; CDR3aa: CASSPRVAGGYEQYF; d_gene: .; v_gene: TRBV6-2/TRBV6-3; j_gene: TRBJ2-7; abundance: many
CDR3nt: TGCGCCAGTCACCGTGGGGGCTACGAGCAGTACTTC; CDR3aa: CASHRGGYEQYF; d_gene: .; v_gene: TRBV10-2; j_gene: TRBJ2-7; abundance: few
CDR3nt: TGTGCCAGCAGCCCCCAGAGCGGGGTTTATTGGGAGACCCAGTACTTC; CDR3aa: CASSPQSGVYWETQYF; d_gene: TRBD2; v_gene: TRBV7-2; j_gene: TRBJ2-5; abundance: few
CDR3nt: TGTGCCAGCAGTTTATTCGGGGTAGGCTACACCTTC; CDR3aa: CASSLFGVGYTF; d_gene: .; v_gene: TRBV12-3/TRBV12-4; j_gene: TRBJ1-2; abundance: few
CDR3nt: TGTGCCAGCATCCCAGAGGGGACTTGGAGGGGCTACACCTTC; CDR3aa: CASIPEGTWRGYTF; d_gene: .; v_gene: TRBV2; j_gene: TRBJ1-2; abundance: .
CDR3nt: TGTGCCAGCAGTTACAAGGCGTTCTACAATGAGCAGTTCTTC; CDR3aa: CASSYKAFYNEQFF; d_gene: .; v_gene: TRBV6-5; j_gene: TRBJ2-1; abundance: few
CDR3nt: TGTGCCAGCATCTATAGTAGGGGCTCTGAAGCTTTCTTT; CDR3aa: CASIYSRGSEAFF; d_gene: .; v_gene: TRBV7-8; j_gene: TRBJ1-1; abundance: few
CDR3nt: TGCGCCAGCAGCCAAGGGACAGCGGGATACAATGAGCAGTTCTTC; CDR3aa: CASSQGTAGYNEQFF; d_gene: .; v_gene: TRBV4-1; j_gene: TRBJ2-1; abundance: few
CDR3nt: TGCGCCAGCAGCTTGGGGGAACGGTCGAATGAGCAGTTCTTC; CDR3aa: CASSLGERSNEQFF; d_gene: .; v_gene: TRBV5-1; j_gene: TRBJ2-1; abundance: .
CDR3nt: TGTGCCAGCAGCACCCAGGGGGCGAACACTGAAGCTTTCTTT; CDR3aa: CASSTQGANTEAFF; d_gene: TRBD1; v_gene: TRBV7-2; j_gene: TRBJ1-1; abundance: .
CDR3nt: TGTGCCAGCAGCTTAGAACCCTTGATGGGGCCCAGTTCGGAGCAGTACTTC; CDR3aa: CASSLEPLMGPSSEQYF; d_gene: .; v_gene: TRBV11-2; j_gene: TRBJ2-7; abundance: .
CDR3nt: TGCGCCAGCAGCTTGGCCTTCCCGAAAGATACGCAGTATTTT; CDR3aa: CASSLAFPKDTQYF; d_gene: .; v_gene: TRBV5-1; j_gene: TRBJ2-3; abundance: many